The next 23 T cell receptor beta chains were all read from a single sample in a study of T cell responses to AZD1222 COVID-19 vaccine. TCRdb's copy holds only in-frame clones and misses some; the assay was immunoSEQ multiplex PCR. Seen here are some 110,000 clones, 88% observed once, and the top ten hold 3.5%. Specimen: peripheral blood, collected 28 days after the second AZD1222 dose. These receptors were taken from an adult who received the AZD1222 COVID-19 vaccine.

The chain employs TRBV7-6 and TRBJ2-7; D not certain. Looked up from germline, CDR1 is SGHVS and CDR2 is FNYEAQ. This CDR3 spans 15 amino acids. Trimming removed 1 base at V and 4 bases at J, with 14 bases between. The CDR3 protein is CASSLGAGPTYEQYF. CDR3 DNA sequence: TGTGCCAGCAGCTTAGGAGCAGGACCTACGTACGAGCAGTACTTC.

The V call is TRBV6-2 or TRBV6-3, the J call TRBJ1-1, with 9 bases identical to TRBD1. The germline CDR1 and CDR2 sequences are MNHEY and SVGEGT. The ends lost 5 bases at V and 0 bases at J; junction bases unmatched: 1. There are 14 residues in the CDR3. The CDR3, as DNA: TGTGCCAGCAGTCGGGACAGGGTGAACACTGAAGCTTTCTTT. Its protein product is CASSRDRVNTEAFF.

The chain has TRBV3-1 (or the pseudogene TRBV3-2) and TRBJ2-1, with 10 bases fitting TRBD2. V dropped 4 bases and J dropped 7; count of bases not matched to a gene: 7. CDR1 LGHDT and CDR2 YNNKEL come from the germline V gene (reference sequence). This CDR3 is built from 15 residues. The DNA for the CDR3 is TGTGCCAGCAGCCCGGCTAGCGGGAGTAGGAATGAGCAGTTCTTC. This translates into CASSPASGSRNEQFF.

This rearrangement joins TRBV2 to TRBJ2-5, with 12 bases identical to TRBD2. This CDR3 has 14 residues. V was pared by 6 bases and J by 7 bases, with 6 bases of the junction left unmatched. In germline, CDR1 is SNHLY, CDR2 FYNNEI. CDR3 protein: CASRGLAGPPTQYF. The DNA for the CDR3 is TGTGCCAGCAGGGGACTAGCGGGCCCCCCGACCCAGTACTTC.

The V gene is TRBV7-9, the J gene TRBJ1-5; 7 bases line up with TRBD1. The CDR3 spans 15 residues. Germline CDR1 and CDR2: SEHNR and FQNEAQ (reference sequence). With V trimmed by 0 bases and J by 2 bases, 1 base remained unmatched. CDR3 residues: CASSLATGGNQPQHF. DNA of the CDR3: TGTGCCAGCAGCTTAGCCACAGGGGGCAATCAGCCCCAGCATTTT.

Note on this clone: This specimen includes other DNA sequences encoding the same CDR3. CDR3 in amino acids: CASSFGLAGGPTYNEQFF. The DNA for the CDR3 is TGTGCCAGCAGCTTCGGACTAGCGGGAGGGCCTACTTACAATGAGCAGTTCTTC. The V and J genes are TRBV7-9 and TRBJ2-1; TRBD2 matches 15 bases. Germline V gene sequence: CDR1 SEHNR, CDR2 FQNEAQ (reference sequence). The CDR3 spans 18 residues. J lost 4 bases, V lost 3 bases, and 7 bases had no gene match.

This clone was recorded once. The gene calls are TRBV5-1 and TRBJ2-7; D remains ambiguous. V dropped 3 bases and J dropped 0 bases, with 16 bases sitting between them. This CDR3 has 16 residues. Germline values: CDR1 SGHRS, CDR2 YFSETQ. CDR3 in DNA: TGCGCCAGCAGCTCTTTGGACGGAATTAGCTCCTACGAGCAGTACTTC. It codes for CASSSLDGISSYEQYF. Drawing the rest from reference TRBV5-1 and TRBJ2-7, the complete variable domain is KAGVTQTPRYLIKTRGQQVTLSCSPISGHRSVSWYQQTPGQGLQFLFEYFSETQRNKGNFPGRFSGRQFSNSRSEMNVSTLELGDSALYLCASSSLDGISSYEQYFGPGTRLTVT.

This chain uses TRBV12-3 or TRBV12-4 with TRBJ1-1; no reliable D call. V was clipped by 7 bases and J by 5 bases, with 11 bases between them. The CDR3 length is 12 residues. CDR3 nucleotide sequence: TGTGCCAGCAATAAGGGTGGAACTGAAGCTTTCTTT. It specifies CASNKGGTEAFF.

This chain connects TRBV5-1 to TRBJ1-4, with 10 bases matching TRBD1. The CDR3 sequence is 15 residues long. Germline V CDR1 and CDR2: SGHRS, YFSETQ. The V segment lost 3 bases and the J segment 4 bases; nucleotides outside the gene matches: 3. The CDR3 DNA reads TGCGCCAGCAGCTCCAGGACAGGGGGTAATGAAAAACTGTTTTTT. This codes for CASSSRTGGNEKLFF.

A single count supports this clone. The chain combines TRBV6-5 with TRBJ2-2; a weak D match, TRBD1 (6 bases). Trimming took 5 bases from V and 3 from J, leaving 10 bases between them. CDR3 size: 14 residues. CDR1 is MNHEY, CDR2 SVGAGI, per germline. This CDR3 reads CASSQQGHTGELFF. The CDR3 DNA sequence: TGTGCCAGCAGTCAACAGGGACACACCGGGGAGCTGTTTTTT.

The genes are TRBV4-1 and TRBJ2-1; 7 nucleotides align to TRBD2. Trimming removed 4 bases from V and 0 bases from J; junction bases left unmatched: 3. The CDR3 extends over 15 amino acids. The V gene's germline CDR1 is MGHRA and CDR2 YSYEKL. Written as DNA, the CDR3 is TGCGCCAGCAGCCCACTAGCGACCTCCTACAATGAGCAGTTCTTC. It codes for CASSPLATSYNEQFF.

The V gene is TRBV11-3, the J gene TRBJ2-5; 7 positions match TRBD1. The CDR3 runs to 15 residues. Trimming took 5 bases from V and 5 from J; bases not matched to a gene: 11. Germline CDR1 is SGHNT and CDR2 is YENEEA. CDR3 DNA: TGTGCCAGCAGCCTCGGACAGGCCACCGGGGAGACCCAGTACTTC. This sequence encodes CASSLGQATGETQYF. The whole variable domain, remainder taken from reference TRBV11-3 and TRBJ2-5, is EAGVVQSPRYKIIEKKQPVAFWCNPISGHNTLYWYLQNLGQGPELLIRYENEEAVDDSQLPKDRFSAERLKGVDSTLKIQPAELGDSAVYLCASSLGQATGETQYFGPGTRLLVL.

The chain couples TRBV19 to TRBJ2-7; possible D gene TRBD1, 6 bases. This CDR3 comprises 16 residues. V shed 5 bases and J shed 1 base, with 18 bases lying between them. The germline V gene encodes CDR1 LNHDA and CDR2 SQIVND (reference sequence). This chain's CDR3 is CASSPTRTAYSYEQYF. As DNA, the CDR3 is TGTGCCAGTAGTCCCACGAGGACAGCTTATTCCTACGAGCAGTACTTC.

This rearrangement joins TRBV6-2 or TRBV6-3 to TRBJ2-3, with 10 bases that match TRBD1. This CDR3 spans 16 amino acids. Unmatched junction bases numbered 11, after V lost 5 bases and J lost 6 bases. The germline gives CDR1 MNHEY, CDR2 SVGEGT. The CDR3 protein is CASSNPYDRGRDTQYF. CDR3 DNA: TGTGCCAGCAGTAACCCGTACGACAGGGGGCGCGATACGCAGTATTTT.

This chain connects TRBV11-3 to TRBJ2-7; the match to TRBD2 covers 7 bases. This CDR3 contains 14 residues. CDR1 and CDR2 (germline): SGHNT, YENEEA. Trimming took 0 bases from V and 6 from J; bases not matched to a gene: 5. Here the CDR3 DNA reads TGTGCCAGCAGCTTAGAGGCGGGAGCGGGCGAGCAGTACTTC. This sequence encodes CASSLEAGAGEQYF.

This rearrangement joins TRBV7-9 to TRBJ2-7; no reliable D call. V lost 1 base and J lost 6, with 7 bases in between. There are 12 residues in the CDR3. Germline CDR1 SEHNR, CDR2 FQNEAQ (reference sequence). CDR3 DNA: TGTGCCAGCAGCTTAGGGGTGGGCGAGCAGTACTTC. Translated: CASSLGVGEQYF.

The chain recombines TRBV15 with TRBJ1-5, with D possibly being TRBD1 (5 bases). The V gene's germline CDR1 is LNHNV and CDR2 YYDKDF (reference sequence). The CDR3 runs to 14 residues. Between the trimmed V and J ends, which lost 0 bases and 2 bases, there was a span of 5 bases. The CDR3 here is CATSRDRGNQPQHF. The CDR3 nucleotides read TGTGCCACCAGCAGAGACAGGGGCAATCAGCCCCAGCATTTT.

The chain is built from TRBV30 and TRBJ1-6; D is possibly TRBD1 (5 bases). CDR1 GTSNPN and CDR2 SVGIG come from the germline V gene (reference sequence). V was clipped by 5 bases and J by 9 bases, with 8 bases between them. The CDR3 spans 11 residues. The CDR3 loop is CAWGGSSPLHF. The CDR3 DNA is TGTGCCTGGGGGGGATCTTCACCCCTCCACTTT.

The chain links TRBV30 to TRBJ1-5, with D unclear. V gave up 1 base and J gave up 8 bases, with 12 bases separating them. This CDR3 is built from 13 residues. CDR1 is GTSNPN and CDR2 is SVGIG in the germline V gene (reference sequence). CDR3 DNA: TGTGCCTGGAGTGCCTCTTCCGGGAAGCCCCAGCATTTT. As protein: CAWSASSGKPQHF.

V and J are TRBV6-5 and TRBJ1-5; tentative D call: TRBD1 (6 bases). Trimming shortened V by 6 bases and J by 7 bases, and 19 bases separated the two germline ends. The CDR3 is 15 amino acids. CDR1 and CDR2 from the germline V gene are MNHEY and SVGAGI. The DNA of the CDR3 is TGTGCCAGCAGCCGATCCAGTACAGGGAGGCAGCCCCAGCATTTT. Its translation: CASSRSSTGRQPQHF.

The J gene is TRBJ2-3, the V gene TRBV6-4; the D gene is possibly TRBD2 (6 bases). Per germline, CDR1 MRHNA and CDR2 SNTAGT. The germline V and J ends were trimmed by 2 bases and 0 bases, with 9 bases remaining between them. The CDR3 consists of 15 residues. Here the CDR3 DNA reads TGTGCCAGCAGTGACATCGCGGGAAGCACAGATACGCAGTATTTT. Translating it yields CASSDIAGSTDTQYF.

The chain joins TRBV15 to TRBJ2-5, with D maybe TRBD2 (5 bases). V was cut by 2 bases and J by 2 bases, with 9 bases left in between. The CDR3 extends over 14 amino acids. Germline assignment: CDR1 LNHNV and CDR2 YYDKDF (reference sequence). The CDR3 DNA reads as TGTGCCACCAGCAGACCGGGAACTCAAGAGACCCAGTACTTC. Protein sequence: CATSRPGTQETQYF.

This sequence joins TRBV9 and TRBJ1-1, with D unclear. This CDR3 spans 14 amino acids. The V and J ends lost 0 bases and 3 bases respectively, with 9 bases between them. CDR1 and CDR2 (germline): SGDLS, YYNGEE. The CDR3 DNA reads TGTGCCAGCAGCGTAGGAGAGGTGGACACTGAAGCTTTCTTT. It yields the protein CASSVGEVDTEAFF.